The 18 T cell receptor beta chains presented below share a single source sample, sequenced in a study of blood T cell repertoires in COVID-19. The method was immunoSEQ multiplex PCR; TCRdb's version includes in-frame clones alone and lacks a portion of them. Found here are under 300,000 clones, roughly 80% of them singletons; the top ten hold more than 6%. Sequences were obtained from peripheral blood. These receptors were taken from a woman aged 55-75 years with active or convalescent COVID-19.

For the CDR3, the DNA is TGTGCCAGCAGCAGTTGGAGGGATTACAATGAGCAGTTCTTC. The encoded protein is CASSSWRDYNEQFF. The rearrangement joins TRBV7-2 to TRBJ2-1; a possible D gene is TRBD2 (6 bases). V dropped 5 bases and J dropped 4 bases, with 12 bases sitting between them. The CDR3 totals 14 residues. From germline, CDR1 is SGHTA and CDR2 FQGNSA.

The V gene is TRBV9, the J gene TRBJ2-7; TRBD2 matches 12 bases. Germline assignment: CDR1 SGDLS and CDR2 YYNGEE. CDR3 length: 14 residues. After removal of 3 bases from V and 4 bases from J, the junction contained 2 bases not matched to a gene. CDR3 sequence: CASSGLAGEYEQYF. The CDR3 DNA is TGTGCCAGCAGCGGACTAGCGGGAGAGTACGAGCAGTACTTC.

The chain couples TRBV19 to TRBJ1-1; no clear D. Germline V gene sequence: CDR1 LNHDA, CDR2 SQIVND (reference sequence). V gave up 5 bases and J gave up 2 bases, with 9 bases separating them. CDR3 length: 13 residues. The CDR3 DNA is TGTGCCAGTAGTTTAGGGAGAAACACTGAAGCTTTCTTT. It yields the protein CASSLGRNTEAFF.

The rearrangement uses TRBV5-1 and TRBJ2-6; possible D gene TRBD1, 5 bases. V lost 4 bases to trimming and J lost 0 bases, with 14 bases between them. Germline V gene lookup returns CDR1 SGHRS and CDR2 YFSETQ. CDR3 size: 17 residues. The CDR3 spells CASSREARDSGANVLTF. CDR3 DNA sequence: TGCGCCAGCAGCCGAGAGGCCAGGGACTCTGGGGCCAACGTCCTGACTTTC. Looking up the rest from reference TRBV5-1 and TRBJ2-6 gives the full variable domain: KAGVTQTPRYLIKTRGQQVTLSCSPISGHRSVSWYQQTPGQGLQFLFEYFSETQRNKGNFPGRFSGRQFSNSRSEMNVSTLELGDSALYLCASSREARDSGANVLTFGAGSRLTVL.

The chain joins TRBV7-6 to TRBJ1-6; 9 nucleotides line up with TRBD1. CDR1 is SGHVS and CDR2 is FNYEAQ in the germline V gene. CDR3 length: 15 amino acids. With V trimmed by 5 bases and J by 8 bases, 7 bases remained unmatched. CDR3 protein: CASSPKGQGYSPLHF. For the CDR3, the DNA is TGTGCCAGCAGCCCTAAGGGACAGGGTTATTCACCCCTCCACTTT. Together with reference TRBV7-6 and TRBJ1-6, the CDR3 gives the full variable domain: GAGVSQSPRYKVTKRGQDVALRCDPISGHVSLYWYRQALGQGPEFLTYFNYEAQQDKSGLPNDRFSAERPEGSISTLTIQRTEQRDSAMYRCASSPKGQGYSPLHFGNGTRLTVT.

In its sample, this clone was seen a few times. The chain has TRBV2 and TRBJ1-3; 8 bases are a match to TRBD1. In germline, CDR1 is SNHLY, CDR2 FYNNEI. V shed 4 bases, J shed 2 bases, and the junction held 1 base outside the gene matches. The CDR3 runs 14 residues. The chain's CDR3 is CASSADRAGNTIYF. For the CDR3, the DNA is TGTGCCAGCAGTGCGGACAGGGCTGGAAACACCATATATTTT.

V gene TRBV6-5 combines with J gene TRBJ2-1; TRBD1 agrees at 10 bases. The J segment lost 6 bases and the V segment lost 10 bases, leaving 6 bases of the junction unmatched. The germline CDR1 and CDR2 sequences are MNHEY and SVGAGI. CDR3 length: 13 residues. The DNA of the CDR3 is TGTGCCACCCTCGGACAGGGGGGCAATGAGCAGTTCTTC. As protein: CATLGQGGNEQFF.

This chain joins TRBV5-1 and TRBJ1-1; 7 nucleotides match TRBD1. There are 15 residues in the CDR3. Germline V gene sequence: CDR1 SGHRS, CDR2 YFSETQ. V was clipped by 4 bases and J by 5 bases; unmatched bases: 11. The CDR3 reads CASSREGARETEAFF. Here the CDR3 DNA reads TGCGCCAGCAGCAGAGAGGGGGCGCGAGAGACTGAAGCTTTCTTT.

The CDR3, as DNA: TGTGCCAGCAGCTTAATGGGCGACACTGAAGCTTTCTTT. Its protein is CASSLMGDTEAFF. The chain uses TRBV7-9 and TRBJ1-1; D is uncertain. CDR1 SEHNR and CDR2 FQNEAQ come from the germline V gene (reference sequence). The CDR3 has 13 residues. V dropped 2 bases and J dropped 3 bases, with 7 bases sitting between them.

J is TRBJ1-2 and V is TRBV6-1; possible D gene TRBD1, 6 bases. The V gene lost 2 bases and the J gene lost 2 bases, with 9 bases spanning the gap. This CDR3 contains 14 residues. Germline V CDR1 and CDR2: MNHNS, SASEGT. This CDR3 reads CASSEIQGNYGYTF. In nucleotides, the CDR3 is TGTGCCAGCAGTGAAATACAGGGAAACTATGGCTACACCTTC.

The genes are TRBV10-3 and TRBJ2-1; 12 bases align to TRBD2. V was pared by 6 bases and J by 8 bases, with 11 bases of the junction left unmatched. CDR1 is ENHRY, CDR2 SYGVKD, per germline. CDR3 length: 16 residues. The CDR3 loop reads CAIRDLAGGPSDEQFF. DNA for the CDR3: TGTGCCATCAGAGACCTAGCGGGAGGGCCGTCTGATGAGCAGTTCTTC.

The chain links TRBV18 to TRBJ1-2; perhaps TRBD1 as D (5 bases). Per the germline V gene, CDR1 is KGHSH and CDR2 is LQKENI. The CDR3 length is 13 residues. Trimming stripped 3 bases from V and 4 bases from J, with 9 bases between. CDR3: CASSPARAYGYTF. CDR3 bases: TGTGCCAGCTCACCGGCCAGGGCCTATGGCTACACCTTC.

CDR3 in amino acids: CATSMTGGRVGELFF. The CDR3 region has the DNA TGTGCCACCAGCATGACAGGGGGCCGGGTCGGGGAGCTGTTTTTT. V gene TRBV15 combines with J gene TRBJ2-2, with TRBD1 matching over 10 bases. In germline, CDR1 is LNHNV, CDR2 YYDKDF (reference sequence). CDR3 length equals 15 residues. The V segment lost 4 bases and the J segment 7 bases; nucleotides outside the gene matches: 6.

The chain links TRBV19 to TRBJ2-3, with TRBD1 as a possible D gene (6 bases). The germline V gene has CDR1 LNHDA and CDR2 SQIVND (reference sequence). With 0 bases removed from V and 6 bases from J, the gap between germline ends came to 7 bases. The CDR3 extends over 13 amino acids. Here the CDR3 DNA reads TGTGCCAGTAGTATAGAAAGGGGGGATACGCAGTATTTT. It codes for CASSIERGDTQYF. The full variable domain, completed using reference TRBV19 and TRBJ2-3, is DGGITQSPKYLFRKEGQNVTLSCEQNLNHDAMYWYRQDPGQGLRLIYYSQIVNDFQKGDIAEGYSVSREKKESFPLTVTSAQKNPTAFYLCASSIERGDTQYFGPGTRLTVL.

The sample holds a few counts of this clone. The rearrangement links TRBV6-5 to TRBJ1-2; D remains ambiguous. V was trimmed by 9 bases and J by 5 bases, leaving 22 bases between them. Looked up from germline, CDR1 is MNHEY and CDR2 is SVGAGI. The CDR3 is 15 amino acids. CDR3 nucleotide sequence: TGTGCCAGTTCAGCGCTCATGGCCTCCGGATATGGCTACACCTTC. Translating gives CASSALMASGYGYTF.

The genes are TRBV19 and TRBJ2-1; 7 bases are shared with TRBD1. This CDR3 is built from 14 residues. V was pared by 4 bases and J by 1 base, with 1 base of the junction left unmatched. The germline gives CDR1 LNHDA, CDR2 SQIVND (reference sequence). The CDR3 here is CASSRDSSYNEQFF. DNA of the CDR3: TGTGCCAGTAGTAGGGACAGTTCCTACAATGAGCAGTTCTTC.

This clone was recorded a few times. The V and J genes are TRBV29-1 and TRBJ1-1, with 7 positions matching TRBD1. The junction had 6 bases not matched to a gene; V was cut back by 7 bases and J by 1 base. The CDR3 sequence is 13 residues long. Per the germline V gene, CDR1 is SQVTM and CDR2 is ANQGSEA. Here the CDR3 reads CSALGQANTEAFF. The CDR3 DNA is TGCAGCGCCCTTGGACAGGCGAACACTGAAGCTTTCTTT.

The chain employs TRBV4-2 and TRBJ1-3, with D unclear. This CDR3 has 15 residues. The V end lost 0 bases, the J end lost 4 bases, and 10 bases lay between the germline ends. The germline CDR1 and CDR2 sequences are LGHNA and YNFKEQ. In DNA form, the CDR3 reads TGTGCCAGCAGCCAAGATATGGGAGAGGGAAACACCATATATTTT. It yields the protein CASSQDMGEGNTIYF.